The 10 T cell receptor beta chains reported below all come from one sample, sequenced in a study of T cells in Graves' hyperthyroidism and ophthalmopathy. What was amplified from RNA transcripts were TCR beta CDR3 regions. The TCR CDR3 first-round RT-PCR relied on the HTBI primer set. TCRdb itself ran the multiplex PCR reads through MiXCR, one entry per CDR3 protein. The data show 700,000 or so distinct CDR3 sequences, around 17% seen once. The sample comprised blood. The receptors here all came from a man younger than 30 with Graves' hyperthyroidism.

J is TRBJ2-1 and V is TRBV6-1, with 11 bases aligning to TRBD2. The CDR3 contains 15 residues. The V and J ends lost 7 bases and 9 bases, in that order; junction bases with no gene match: 11. In germline, CDR1 is MNHNS, CDR2 SASEGT. For the CDR3, the DNA is TGTGCCAGCACCCTGGGTTTAGCGGGAGGGCCTGAGCAGTTCTTC. Protein sequence: CASTLGLAGGPEQFF.

This clonotype was found many times. The V call is TRBV12-3 or TRBV12-4, the J call TRBJ2-7; TRBD1 might be the D (6 bases). The CDR3 spans 13 residues. V was shortened by 8 bases and J by 2 bases, with 13 bases between the two germline ends. CDR3 sequence: CASGGQGPYEQYF. CDR3 nucleotides: TGTGCCAGCGGGGGCCAGGGCCCCTACGAGCAGTACTTC.

This clonotype came up a few times. This chain connects TRBV28 to TRBJ2-2; 10 bases line up with TRBD1. V dropped 3 bases and J dropped 5; count of bases not matched to a gene: 12. Germline loops: CDR1 MDHEN, CDR2 SYDVKM. The length of the CDR3 is 18 residues. CDR3 loop: CASSLTGGVTNKTGELFF. As DNA, the CDR3 is TGTGCCAGCAGTTTGACAGGGGGCGTTACGAACAAAACCGGGGAGCTGTTTTTT.

This clonotype was detected ten times or more. The CDR3 DNA reads as TGTGCCAGCAGTCCGACAGGTTACCCAGCGAACACCGGGGAGCTGTTTTTT. This translates into CASSPTGYPANTGELFF. The chain couples TRBV28 to TRBJ2-2, with D tentatively TRBD1 (6 bases). V gave up 5 bases and J gave up 0 bases, with 16 bases separating them. CDR3 length: 17 residues. Looked up from germline, CDR1 is MDHEN and CDR2 is SYDVKM.

The CDR3 DNA follows: TGTGCCAGCAGTCCCATCACAACAGGGCACACAGATACGCAGTATTTT. It specifies CASSPITTGHTDTQYF. V and J are TRBV27 and TRBJ2-3; D is possibly TRBD1 (6 bases). V was pared by 5 bases and J by 2 bases, with 17 bases between. The CDR3 is made up of 16 amino acids. The germline V gene encodes CDR1 MNHEY and CDR2 SMNVEV (reference sequence).

This clonotype was seen only once. The chain couples TRBV12-3 or TRBV12-4 to TRBJ1-5, with 8 bases lining up with TRBD1. Trimming at V came to 6 bases and at J to 7 bases, leaving 8 bases not matched to a gene. CDR3 size: 14 residues. The CDR3 here is CASSPDRGKQPQHF. In DNA form, the CDR3 reads TGTGCCAGCAGCCCCGACAGGGGAAAACAGCCCCAGCATTTT.

This clonotype was recorded a few times. This chain uses TRBV7-2 with TRBJ1-6; D not certain. The CDR3 is 15 amino acids. Germline-derived CDR1 and CDR2 are SGHTA and FQGNSA. V lost 5 bases to trimming and J lost 5 bases, with 13 bases between them. CDR3 sequence: CASSTSTGDNSPLHF. In DNA form, the CDR3 reads TGTGCCAGCAGCACTTCGACGGGAGATAATTCACCCCTCCACTTT.

V is TRBV5-8 and J is TRBJ2-1, with 8 positions matching TRBD1. The CDR3 is made up of 13 amino acids. CDR1 is SGHTS and CDR2 is YDEGEE in the germline V gene. V lost 2 bases and J lost 10; bases outside the gene matches: 5. The CDR3 protein is CASSFYRDREQFF. The CDR3 DNA is TGTGCCAGCAGCTTCTACCGGGACAGGGAGCAGTTCTTC.

This clonotype has just a few counts. The rearrangement links TRBV29-1 to TRBJ2-1; no definite D call. Germline CDR1 is SQVTM and CDR2 is ANQGSEA. This CDR3 is 11 amino acids long. V lost 5 bases, J lost 8 bases, and 10 bases lay in between. The CDR3 sequence is CSVSLWDEQFF. CDR3 coding DNA: TGCAGCGTTTCCCTTTGGGATGAGCAGTTCTTC.

This clonotype was seen at least ten times. The chain uses TRBV3-1 and TRBJ2-7; TRBD2 is a possible D gene (5 bases). The CDR3 runs to 14 residues. Germline lookup yields CDR1 LGHDT and CDR2 YNNKEL (reference sequence). The V end lost 4 bases, the J end lost 3 bases, and 13 bases lay between the germline ends. The CDR3 DNA sequence: TGTGCCAGCAGCCGAGGGCCAGTGGGCTACGAGCAGTACTTC. Translation: CASSRGPVGYEQYF.